These T cell receptor beta chains were read from a single sample in a study of human T cells and chemical hapten exposure. TCRdb reprocessed the RACE reads with MiXCR, giving one entry per CDR3 protein. The sample contains more than 300,000 distinct CDR3 sequences, over 5% of which appear only once. Sample: whole blood, taken in connection with sensitization to the hapten diphenylcyclopropenone (DPC). The receptors stem from a woman younger than 30 with alopecia areata. Some clones in this sample may be carry-over from other donors' samples. CDR3s include the opening cysteine and the closing phenylalanine or tryptophan.

>TRBV6-1
CASRNGQGEAFF
>TRBV12-3/TRBV12-4
CASTSTDYSNQPQHF
>TRBV6-5
CASSPPTGRYTF
>TRBV29-1
CSVPKESYNEQFF
>TRBV6-6
CASSYGGSVGLTNEKLFF
>TRBV12-3/TRBV12-4
CASSGTAEETQYF
>TRBV21-1
CASSKVRSSGGANNEQFF
>TRBV5-1
CASSPAGRGGIF
>TRBV4-3
CASSRGTGGTNTGELFF
>TRBV20-1
CSALTGTGSPYEQYF
>TRBV4-3
CASSQVLRGRDEQYF
>TRBV28
CASSYHQLKPYEQYF
>TRBV18
CASSPPQRISTDTQYF
>TRBV7-9
CASSRRDRETYEQYF
>TRBV7-9
CASSLGDREVRDTQYF
>TRBV4-3
CASSPKAYSSYEQYF